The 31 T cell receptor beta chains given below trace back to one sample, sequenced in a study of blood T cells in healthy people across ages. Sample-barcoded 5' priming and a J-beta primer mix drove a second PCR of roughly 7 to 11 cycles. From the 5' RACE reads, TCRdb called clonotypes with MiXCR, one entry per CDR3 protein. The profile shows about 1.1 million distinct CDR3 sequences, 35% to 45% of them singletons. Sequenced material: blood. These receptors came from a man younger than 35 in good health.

The CDR3 DNA sequence: TGTGCCAGCAGGGGACTTCAGGGGGCAAATCAGCCCCAGCATTTT. It yields the protein CASRGLQGANQPQHF. The chain recombines TRBV2 with TRBJ1-5, with TRBD1 identical over 8 bases. CDR3 length equals 15 residues. Germline V gene data show CDR1 as SNHLY and CDR2 as FYNNEI. Trimming at V came to 6 bases and at J to 4 bases, leaving 8 bases not matched to a gene.

CDR3 sequence (DNA): TGTGCCATCAGGGGGGCCTCCCCGACTGAAGCTTTCTTT. Protein product: CAIRGASPTEAFF. This chain uses TRBV10-3 with TRBJ1-1; D perhaps matches TRBD1 (6 bases). Germline V gene lookup returns CDR1 ENHRY and CDR2 SYGVKD. V was trimmed by 6 bases and J by 5 bases, leaving 13 bases between them. This CDR3 region has 13 residues.

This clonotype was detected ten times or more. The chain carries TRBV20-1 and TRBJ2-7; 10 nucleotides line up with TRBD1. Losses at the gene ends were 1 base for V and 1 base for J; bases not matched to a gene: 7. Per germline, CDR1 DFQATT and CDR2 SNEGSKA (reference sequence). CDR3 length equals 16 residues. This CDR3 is CSARVLGQGQSYEQYF. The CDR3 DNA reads TGCAGTGCTAGAGTGTTGGGACAGGGGCAATCCTACGAGCAGTACTTC.

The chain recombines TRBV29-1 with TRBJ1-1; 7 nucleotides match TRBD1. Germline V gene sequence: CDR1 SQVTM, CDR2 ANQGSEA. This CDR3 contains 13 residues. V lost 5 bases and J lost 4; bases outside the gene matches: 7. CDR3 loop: CSVRTGDPTEAFF. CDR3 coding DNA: TGCAGCGTTCGTACAGGGGACCCCACTGAAGCTTTCTTT.

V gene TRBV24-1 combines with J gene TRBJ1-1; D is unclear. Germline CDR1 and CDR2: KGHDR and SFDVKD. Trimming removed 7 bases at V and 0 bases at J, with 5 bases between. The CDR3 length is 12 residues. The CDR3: CATSGVNTEAFF. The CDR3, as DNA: TGTGCCACCAGCGGGGTGAACACTGAAGCTTTCTTT.

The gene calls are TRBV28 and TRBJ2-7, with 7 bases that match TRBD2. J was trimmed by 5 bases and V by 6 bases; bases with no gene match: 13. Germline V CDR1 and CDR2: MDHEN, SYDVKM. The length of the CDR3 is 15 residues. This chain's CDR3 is CASSWGGGLRNEQYF. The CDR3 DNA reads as TGTGCCAGCAGCTGGGGGGGGGGACTCCGCAACGAGCAGTACTTC.

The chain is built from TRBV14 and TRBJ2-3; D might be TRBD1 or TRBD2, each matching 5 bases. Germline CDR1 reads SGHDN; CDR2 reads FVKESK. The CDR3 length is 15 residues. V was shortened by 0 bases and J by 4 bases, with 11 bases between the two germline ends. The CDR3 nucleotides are TGTGCCAGCAGCCAAGACGTACTAGGGGCAGATACGCAGTATTTT. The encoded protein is CASSQDVLGADTQYF.

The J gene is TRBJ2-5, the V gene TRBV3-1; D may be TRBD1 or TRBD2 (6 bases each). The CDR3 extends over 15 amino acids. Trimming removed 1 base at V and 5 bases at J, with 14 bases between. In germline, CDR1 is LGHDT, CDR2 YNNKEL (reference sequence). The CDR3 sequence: CASSQGGRDAETQYF. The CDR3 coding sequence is TGTGCCAGCAGCCAAGGGGGGCGGGATGCGGAGACCCAGTACTTC.

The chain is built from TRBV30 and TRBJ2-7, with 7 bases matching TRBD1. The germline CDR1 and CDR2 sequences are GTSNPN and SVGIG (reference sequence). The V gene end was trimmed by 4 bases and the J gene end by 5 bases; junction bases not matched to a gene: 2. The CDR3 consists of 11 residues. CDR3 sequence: CAWNTGDEQYF. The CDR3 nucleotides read TGTGCCTGGAACACAGGGGACGAGCAGTACTTC. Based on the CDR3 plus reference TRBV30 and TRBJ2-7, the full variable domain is SQTIHQWPATLVQPVGSPLSLECTVEGTSNPNLYWYRQAAGRGLQLLFYSVGIGQISSEVPQNLSASRPQDRQFILSSKKLLLSDSGFYLCAWNTGDEQYFGPGTRLTVT.

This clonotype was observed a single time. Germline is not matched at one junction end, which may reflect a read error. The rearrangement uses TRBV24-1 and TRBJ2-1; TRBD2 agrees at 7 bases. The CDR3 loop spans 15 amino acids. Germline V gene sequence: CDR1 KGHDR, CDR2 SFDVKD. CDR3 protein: CAASGGRAGRGEQFF. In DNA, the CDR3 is TGTGCCGCCAGTGGAGGACGAGCGGGGCGAGGTGAGCAGTTCTTC.

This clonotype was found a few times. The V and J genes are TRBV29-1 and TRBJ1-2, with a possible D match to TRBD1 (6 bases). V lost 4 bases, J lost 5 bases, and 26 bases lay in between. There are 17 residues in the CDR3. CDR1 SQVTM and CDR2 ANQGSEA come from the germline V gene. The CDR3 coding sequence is TGCAGCGTTGGGATCCTACCGGGACACCAACAGCAATATGGCTACACCTTC. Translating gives CSVGILPGHQQQYGYTF.

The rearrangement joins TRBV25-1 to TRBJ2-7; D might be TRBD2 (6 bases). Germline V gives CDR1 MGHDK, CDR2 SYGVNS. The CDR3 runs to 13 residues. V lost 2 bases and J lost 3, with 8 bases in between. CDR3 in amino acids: CASSEPGVYEQYF. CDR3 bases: TGTGCCAGCAGTGAACCGGGGGTCTACGAGCAGTACTTC.

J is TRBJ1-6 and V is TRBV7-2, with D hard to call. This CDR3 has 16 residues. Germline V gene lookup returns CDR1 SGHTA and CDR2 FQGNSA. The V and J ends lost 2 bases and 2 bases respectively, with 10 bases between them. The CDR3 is CTSSLNAAAYNSPLHF. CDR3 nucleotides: TGTACCAGCAGCTTAAACGCAGCTGCCTATAATTCACCCCTCCACTTT.

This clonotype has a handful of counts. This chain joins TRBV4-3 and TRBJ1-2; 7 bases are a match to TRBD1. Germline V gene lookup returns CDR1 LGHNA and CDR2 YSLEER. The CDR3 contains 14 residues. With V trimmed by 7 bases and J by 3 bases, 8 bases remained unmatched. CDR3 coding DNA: TGCGCCAGCACTCGGGACAGAGGTGACTATGGCTACACCTTC. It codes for CASTRDRGDYGYTF.

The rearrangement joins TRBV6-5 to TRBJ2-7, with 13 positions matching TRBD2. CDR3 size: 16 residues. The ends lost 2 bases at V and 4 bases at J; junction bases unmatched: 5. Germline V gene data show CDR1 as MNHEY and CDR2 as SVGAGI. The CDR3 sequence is CASSYARLAGGYEQYF. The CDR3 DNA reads TGTGCCAGCAGTTACGCCCGACTAGCGGGGGGTTACGAGCAGTACTTC.

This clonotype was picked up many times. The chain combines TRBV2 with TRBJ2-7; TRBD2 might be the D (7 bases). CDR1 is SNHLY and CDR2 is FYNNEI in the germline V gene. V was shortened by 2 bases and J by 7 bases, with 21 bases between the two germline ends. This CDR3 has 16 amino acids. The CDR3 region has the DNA TGTGCCAGCAGTGAATTGGGAGGGGGGGTAGAGAATGAGCAGTACTTC. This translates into CASSELGGGVENEQYF. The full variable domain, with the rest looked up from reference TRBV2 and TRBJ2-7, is EPEVTQTPSHQVTQMGQEVILRCVPISNHLYFYWYRQILGQKVEFLVSFYNNEISEKSEIFDDQFSVERPDGSNFTLKIRSTKLEDSAMYFCASSELGGGVENEQYFGPGTRLTVT.

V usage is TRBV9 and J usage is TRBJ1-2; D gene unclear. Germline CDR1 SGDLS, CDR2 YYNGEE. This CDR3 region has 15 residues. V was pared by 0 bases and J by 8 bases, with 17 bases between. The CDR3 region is CASSVAGTGFDGYTF. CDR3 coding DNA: TGTGCCAGCAGCGTAGCCGGTACGGGGTTCGACGGCTACACCTTC.

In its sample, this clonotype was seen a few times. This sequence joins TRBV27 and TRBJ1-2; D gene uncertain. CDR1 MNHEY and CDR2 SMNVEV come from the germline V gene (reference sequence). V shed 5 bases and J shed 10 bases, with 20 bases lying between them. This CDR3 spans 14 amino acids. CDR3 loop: CASSSKPGVFDYTF. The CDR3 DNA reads TGTGCCAGCAGTAGCAAACCGGGCGTATTCGACTACACCTTC.

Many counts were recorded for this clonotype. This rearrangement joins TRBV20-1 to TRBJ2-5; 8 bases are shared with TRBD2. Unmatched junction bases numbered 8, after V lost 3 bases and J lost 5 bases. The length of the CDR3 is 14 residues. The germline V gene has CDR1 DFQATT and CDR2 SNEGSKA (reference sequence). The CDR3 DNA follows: TGCAGTGCTAGTAGGACTAGCAGCGGGGAGACCCAGTACTTC. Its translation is CSASRTSSGETQYF.

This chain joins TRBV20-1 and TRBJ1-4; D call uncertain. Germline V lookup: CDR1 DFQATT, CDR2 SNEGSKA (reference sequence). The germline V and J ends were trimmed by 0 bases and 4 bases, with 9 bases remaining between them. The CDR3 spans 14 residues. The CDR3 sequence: CSARDSRGNEKLFF. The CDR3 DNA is TGCAGTGCTAGAGATTCCCGGGGTAATGAAAAACTGTTTTTT.

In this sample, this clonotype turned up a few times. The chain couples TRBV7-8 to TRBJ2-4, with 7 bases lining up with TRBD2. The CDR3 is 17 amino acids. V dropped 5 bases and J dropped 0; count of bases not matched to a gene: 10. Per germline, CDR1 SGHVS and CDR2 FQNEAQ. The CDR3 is CASSTGGLIEAKNIQYF. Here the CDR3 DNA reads TGTGCCAGCAGCACGGGAGGACTTATCGAAGCCAAAAACATTCAGTACTTC.

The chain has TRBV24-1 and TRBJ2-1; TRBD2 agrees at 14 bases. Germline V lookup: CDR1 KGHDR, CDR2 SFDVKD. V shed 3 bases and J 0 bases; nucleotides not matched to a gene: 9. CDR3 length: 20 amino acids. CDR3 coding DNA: TGTGCCACCAGTGATCGAAGGACTAGCGGGGGGCATAGCTCCTACAATGAGCAGTTCTTC. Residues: CATSDRRTSGGHSSYNEQFF.

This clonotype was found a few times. The CDR3 nucleotides read TGTGCCAGCAGTGGGTCCGGGACACCTTTAGGCTATGGCTACACCTTC. This codes for CASSGSGTPLGYGYTF. J is TRBJ1-2 and V is TRBV2; D perhaps matches TRBD1 (6 bases). CDR3 length: 16 amino acids. Germline values: CDR1 SNHLY, CDR2 FYNNEI. The ends were cut back, 4 bases at V and 4 bases at J, with 19 bases in the middle.

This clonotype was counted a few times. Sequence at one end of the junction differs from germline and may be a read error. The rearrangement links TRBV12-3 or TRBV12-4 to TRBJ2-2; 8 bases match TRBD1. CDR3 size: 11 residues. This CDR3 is CASRTTGELFF. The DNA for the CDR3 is TGTGCCAGCAGGACGACAGGGGAACTGTTTTTT.

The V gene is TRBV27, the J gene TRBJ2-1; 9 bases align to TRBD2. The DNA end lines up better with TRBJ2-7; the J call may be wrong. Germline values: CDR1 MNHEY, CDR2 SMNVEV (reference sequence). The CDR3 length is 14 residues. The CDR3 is CASSNSGGYNEQYF. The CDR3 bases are TGTGCCAGCAGCAATAGCGGGGGCTACAATGAGCAGTACTTC.

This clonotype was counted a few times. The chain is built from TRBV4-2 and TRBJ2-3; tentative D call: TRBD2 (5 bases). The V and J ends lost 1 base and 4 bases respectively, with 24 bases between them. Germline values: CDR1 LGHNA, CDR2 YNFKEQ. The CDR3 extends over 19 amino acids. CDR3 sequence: CASSQVFPTTSERADTQYF. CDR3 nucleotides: TGTGCCAGCAGCCAAGTATTCCCGACGACATCGGAGAGGGCAGATACGCAGTATTTT.

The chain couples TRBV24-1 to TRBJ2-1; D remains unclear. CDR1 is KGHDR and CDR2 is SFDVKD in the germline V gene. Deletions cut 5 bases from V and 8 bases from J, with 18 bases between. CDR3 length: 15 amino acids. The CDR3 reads CATSGRARDRDEQFF. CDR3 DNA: TGTGCCACCAGTGGCAGAGCGAGAGATAGGGATGAGCAGTTCTTC.

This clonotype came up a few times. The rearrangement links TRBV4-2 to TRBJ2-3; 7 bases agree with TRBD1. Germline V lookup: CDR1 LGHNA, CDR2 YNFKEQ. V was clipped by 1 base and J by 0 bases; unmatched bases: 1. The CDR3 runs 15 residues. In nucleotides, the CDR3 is TGTGCCAGCAGCCAAGCGGGACAGAGCACAGATACGCAGTATTTT. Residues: CASSQAGQSTDTQYF.

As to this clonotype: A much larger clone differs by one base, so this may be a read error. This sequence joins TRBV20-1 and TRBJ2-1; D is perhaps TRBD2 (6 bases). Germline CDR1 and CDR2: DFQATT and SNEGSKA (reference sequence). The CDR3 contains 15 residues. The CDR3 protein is CSAGDGVADNNEQFF. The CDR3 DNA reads TGCAGTGCTGGAGATGGAGTAGCGGACAACAATGAGCAGTTCTTC.

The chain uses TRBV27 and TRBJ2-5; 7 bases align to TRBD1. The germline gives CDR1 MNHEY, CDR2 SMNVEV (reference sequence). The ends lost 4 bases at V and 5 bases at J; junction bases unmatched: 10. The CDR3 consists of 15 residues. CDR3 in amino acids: CASSSRLTGVETQYF. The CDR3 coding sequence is TGTGCCAGCAGTTCACGACTAACAGGGGTCGAGACCCAGTACTTC.

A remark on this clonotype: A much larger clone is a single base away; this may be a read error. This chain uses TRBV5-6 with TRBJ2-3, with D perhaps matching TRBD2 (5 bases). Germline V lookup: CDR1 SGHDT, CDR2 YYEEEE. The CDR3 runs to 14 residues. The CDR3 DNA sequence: TGTGCCAGCAGCTTCGGATCTAGCACAGATGCGCAGTATTTT. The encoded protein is CASSFGSSTDAQYF.